This T cell receptor (beta chain) was recovered during a study of radiation and T cells in renal cell carcinoma. Study details: Nephrectomy followed 15 Gy stereotactic body radiation by 4 weeks. Study conclusions and caveats: Baseline intratumoral clonotype presence is unknown without pretreatment biopsies. In blood, top tumor clones expanded by 2 weeks, shrinking by 4.

Only in-frame clones appear in the TCRdb table, and some are missing; sequencing was by immunoSEQ multiplex PCR. The sample contains about 22,000 clones, over 70% of which appear only once. The germline V gene has CDR1 MDHEN and CDR2 SYDVKM. CDR3 length: 16 amino acids. V shed 6 bases, J shed 8 bases, and the junction held 11 bases outside the gene matches. Stated time point: baseline pretreatment blood. The treatment here: 15 Gy SBRT to primary tumor, nephrectomy 4 weeks later. Blood was sampled at baseline, 2 weeks and 4 weeks after SBRT. About this clone: Its antigen is currently unknown.

The receptor was isolated from a man aged 60 to 75 with renal cell carcinoma. This material consisted of blood, taken from a patient whose treatment included radiotherapy and nephrectomy. This chain joins TRBV28 and TRBJ2-3; 13 bases line up with TRBD2. DNA of the CDR3: TGTGCCAGCAGCATACTACGGACTAGCGGGAGAACTACGCAGTATTTT. This encodes CASSILRTSGRTTQYF.